Listed here are 3 T cell receptor beta chains from one sample, sequenced in a study of blood T cells in healthy people across ages. Primed by a sample-barcoded 5' primer and a J-beta primer mix, a second PCR proceeded for about 7 to 11 cycles. TCRdb ran MiXCR on the 5' RACE reads and lists one entry per CDR3 protein. The sample records 1.6 million or so distinct CDR3 sequences, 34% being singletons. The source material was blood. These receptors came from a woman in her thirties in good health.

This clonotype was seen repeatedly, ten times or more. The chain recombines TRBV5-1 with TRBJ2-7, with D unresolved. Trimming removed 0 bases from V and 0 bases from J, with 7 bases in between. The germline CDR1 and CDR2 sequences are SGHRS and YFSETQ. CDR3 length: 14 residues. The CDR3 loop reads CASSLGPASYEQYF. The CDR3 DNA follows: TGCGCCAGCAGCTTGGGACCTGCCTCCTACGAGCAGTACTTC.

This clonotype was seen only a few times. The V call is TRBV20-1, the J call TRBJ1-5, with D unresolved. Trimming removed 6 bases from V and 0 bases from J, with 12 bases in between. This CDR3 spans 14 amino acids. Germline CDR1 DFQATT, CDR2 SNEGSKA (reference sequence). The CDR3 nucleotides read TGCAGTGCCCACAAGGATATTAGCAATCAGCCCCAGCATTTT. Translating gives CSAHKDISNQPQHF.

This rearrangement joins TRBV20-1 to TRBJ2-6; the D gene is possibly TRBD1 (6 bases). The CDR3 has 15 amino acids. V lost 5 bases and J lost 2, with 13 bases in between. Germline V CDR1 and CDR2: DFQATT, SNEGSKA (reference sequence). In DNA, the CDR3 is TGCAGTGCTGCACAGGGTCGGACTGGGGCCAACGTCCTGACTTTC. It yields the protein CSAAQGRTGANVLTF.